The clone carrying this TCR beta chain was seen ten or more times. Its antigen is unidentified. The read gets to within 3 residues of the CDR3 end, and the germline J gene fills in the rest. CVID and control samples used equivalent genomic DNA input. Clones were read by immunoSEQ multiplex PCR, and TCRdb kept only the in-frame ones, dropping some. Observed are around 81,000 clones, no singletons, with the top ten taking approximately 0.8%. The source of the sample is a study of T cell clonality in common variable immunodeficiency. Regarding the study as a whole: Authors noted CVID clonality's cause needs subpopulation repertoire sequencing. Fewer TCRbeta clones were shared among CVID subjects than controls. TCRbeta clonality was increased in CVID versus healthy controls.

V was trimmed by 2 bases and J by 1 base, leaving 9 bases between them. This CDR3 is 15 amino acids long. Germline V gene sequence: CDR1 SGHNT, CDR2 YENEEA. This chain joins TRBV11-3 and TRBJ2-1; TRBD1 might be the D (5 bases). Sample: peripheral blood mononuclear cells. This TCR was recovered from a person aged 18 to 70 in good health. This CDR3 is CASSLLGASYNEQFF. CDR3 DNA, as far as it was read: TGTGCCAGCAGCTTATTAGGGGCGTCCTACAATGAG.